This TCR beta chain was sequenced during a study of shared clonotypes between healthy human individuals. The CDR3 covers 15 residues. Germline lookup yields CDR1 SGHTA and CDR2 FQGNSA. Trimming cost V 5 bases and J 0 bases, with 10 bases left between them. This clone occurred a few times. Its target is not known. The deep-level immunoSEQ assay was used. Sorted subsets were amplified in replicate PCRs using around 220 ng DNA, roughly 30,000 T cell genomes. Generated by immunoSEQ multiplex PCR, the TCRdb table keeps only in-frame clones and is missing some. Of 850,000 to 1,200,000 clones listed, around four fifths are singletons. Study results and caveats: Naive subsets, compared against memory subsets, generally had larger estimated richness values. Unshared clonotypes carried lower generation probabilities than those common to all four donors.

This receptor was identified in a man younger than 30 in good health. Sequences were obtained from memory CD4+ T cells sorted from blood. Subset specified: CD45RA-negative fraction. This rearrangement joins TRBV7-2 to TRBJ2-2; D not certain. The CDR3 region is CASSARPSNTGELFF. In DNA, the CDR3 is TGTGCCAGCAGCGCAAGACCCTCGAACACCGGGGAGCTGTTTTTT.